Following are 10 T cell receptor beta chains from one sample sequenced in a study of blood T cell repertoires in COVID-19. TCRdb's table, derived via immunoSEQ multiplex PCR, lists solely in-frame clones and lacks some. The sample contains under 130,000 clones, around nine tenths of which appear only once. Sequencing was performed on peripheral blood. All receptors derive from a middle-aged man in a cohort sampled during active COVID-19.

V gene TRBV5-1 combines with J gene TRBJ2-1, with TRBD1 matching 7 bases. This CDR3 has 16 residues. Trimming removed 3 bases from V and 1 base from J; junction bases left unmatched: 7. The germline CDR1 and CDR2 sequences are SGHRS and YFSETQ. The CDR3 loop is CASSYRGSDSYNEQFF. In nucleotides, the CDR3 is TGCGCCAGCAGCTACAGGGGCTCTGATTCCTACAATGAGCAGTTCTTC.

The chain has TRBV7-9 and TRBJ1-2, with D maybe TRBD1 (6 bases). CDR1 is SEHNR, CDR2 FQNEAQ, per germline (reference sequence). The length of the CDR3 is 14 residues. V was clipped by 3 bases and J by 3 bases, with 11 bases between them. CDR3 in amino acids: CASSFQTGDYGYTF. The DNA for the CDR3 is TGTGCCAGCAGCTTCCAGACAGGCGACTATGGCTACACCTTC.

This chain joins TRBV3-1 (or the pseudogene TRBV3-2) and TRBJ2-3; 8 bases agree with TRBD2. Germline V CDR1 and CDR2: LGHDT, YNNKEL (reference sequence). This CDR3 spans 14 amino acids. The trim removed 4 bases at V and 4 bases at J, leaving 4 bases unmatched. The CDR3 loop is CASSLGTRSDTQYF. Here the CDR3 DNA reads TGTGCCAGCAGCCTAGGGACTAGATCAGATACGCAGTATTTT.

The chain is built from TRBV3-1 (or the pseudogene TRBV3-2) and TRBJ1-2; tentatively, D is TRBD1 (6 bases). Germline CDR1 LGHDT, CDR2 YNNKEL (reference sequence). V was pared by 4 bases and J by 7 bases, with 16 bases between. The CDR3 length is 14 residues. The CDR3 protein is CASSRGRTVGGYTF. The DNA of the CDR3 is TGTGCCAGCAGCCGAGGAAGGACAGTTGGTGGCTACACCTTC.

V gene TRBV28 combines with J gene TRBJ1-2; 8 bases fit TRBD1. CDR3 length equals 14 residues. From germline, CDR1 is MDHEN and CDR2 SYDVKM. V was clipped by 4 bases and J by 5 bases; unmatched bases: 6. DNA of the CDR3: TGTGCCAGCAGTTCAGGGGGCGCGGGATATGGCTACACCTTC. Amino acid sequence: CASSSGGAGYGYTF.

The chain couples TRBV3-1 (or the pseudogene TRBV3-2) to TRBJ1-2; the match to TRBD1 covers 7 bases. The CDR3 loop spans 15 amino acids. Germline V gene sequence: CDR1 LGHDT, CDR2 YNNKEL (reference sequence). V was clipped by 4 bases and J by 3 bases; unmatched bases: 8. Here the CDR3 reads CASSLSPQGDYGYTF. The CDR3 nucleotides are TGTGCCAGCAGCCTCTCCCCCCAGGGGGACTATGGCTACACCTTC.

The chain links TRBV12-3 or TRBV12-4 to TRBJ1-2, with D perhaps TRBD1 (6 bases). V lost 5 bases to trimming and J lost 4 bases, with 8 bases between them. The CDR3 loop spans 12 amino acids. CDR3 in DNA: TGTGCCAGCAGTGTGGACAGCTATGGCTACACCTTC. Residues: CASSVDSYGYTF.

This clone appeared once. In nucleotides, the CDR3 is TGTGCCAGCAGTCTAAGGAGAACCGTCGCTGAAGCTTTCTTT. It encodes CASSLRRTVAEAFF. The chain uses TRBV6-5 and TRBJ1-1; D remains ambiguous. This CDR3 contains 14 residues. The V gene lost 5 bases and the J gene lost 6 bases, with 16 bases spanning the gap. Germline values: CDR1 MNHEY, CDR2 SVGAGI.

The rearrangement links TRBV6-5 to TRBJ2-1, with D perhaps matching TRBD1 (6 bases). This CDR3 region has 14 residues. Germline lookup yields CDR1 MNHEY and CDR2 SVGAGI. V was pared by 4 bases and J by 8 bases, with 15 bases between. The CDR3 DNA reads TGTGCCAGCAGTTCCATCGACAGGCCCCATGAGCAGTTCTTC. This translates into CASSSIDRPHEQFF.

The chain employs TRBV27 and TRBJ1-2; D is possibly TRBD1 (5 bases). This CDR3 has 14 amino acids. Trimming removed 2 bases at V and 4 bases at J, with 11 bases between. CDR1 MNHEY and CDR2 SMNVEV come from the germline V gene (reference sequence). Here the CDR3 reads CASSLEGDLYGYTF. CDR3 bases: TGTGCCAGCAGTTTAGAAGGGGATCTCTATGGCTACACCTTC.